One sample yielded the 23 T cell receptor beta chains listed below, sequenced in a study of graft-versus-host responses after intestinal transplantation. The protocol was immunoSEQ multiplex PCR, while the TCRdb copy is restricted to in-frame clones and leaves out a portion. The sample gives about 18,000 clones, more than 65% of which show up once; approximately 2% is in the top ten. The source material was PBMCs, sampled 14 days after transplant. The origin of the receptors is a human patient who received an intestinal transplant, so some T cells may come from the graft donor.

J is TRBJ2-5 and V is TRBV28; a weak D match, TRBD2 (6 bases). Germline V gene sequence: CDR1 MDHEN, CDR2 SYDVKM. Trimming shortened V by 5 bases and J by 5 bases, and 18 bases separated the two germline ends. The CDR3 covers 15 residues. CDR3 DNA: TGTGCCAGCAGTCTACTGTCGACTAGAGAGGAGACCCAGTACTTC. This sequence encodes CASSLLSTREETQYF.

V usage is TRBV7-9 and J usage is TRBJ2-7, with 10 bases identical to TRBD2. The CDR3 has 15 residues. Germline V CDR1 and CDR2: SEHNR, FQNEAQ (reference sequence). Trimming removed 5 bases from V and 3 bases from J; junction bases left unmatched: 7. The CDR3 bases are TGTGCCAGCAGCGCGGGACTAGCGTATGTCTACGAGCAGTACTTC. It is translated as CASSAGLAYVYEQYF. The whole variable domain, remainder taken from reference TRBV7-9 and TRBJ2-7, is DTGVSQNPRHKITKRGQNVTFRCDPISEHNRLYWYRQTLGQGPEFLTYFQNEAQLEKSRLLSDRFSAERPKGSFSTLEIQRTEQGDSAMYLCASSAGLAYVYEQYFGPGTRLTVT.

The CDR3 region has the DNA TGCGCCAGCAGCTTGGATCCGCGGGAGAGGGTAGAGCAGTACTTC. This codes for CASSLDPRERVEQYF. This chain links TRBV5-1 with TRBJ2-7; 7 nucleotides line up with TRBD2. The CDR3 contains 15 residues. Germline trimming cut 0 bases from V and 7 bases from J; bases unmatched to any gene: 10. Germline CDR1 reads SGHRS; CDR2 reads YFSETQ.

This clone occurred a few times. V usage is TRBV7-3 and J usage is TRBJ2-3, with 11 bases lining up with TRBD2. The trim removed 3 bases at V and 5 bases at J, leaving 4 bases unmatched. This CDR3 comprises 15 residues. The V gene's germline CDR1 is SGHTA and CDR2 FQGTGA. In DNA form, the CDR3 reads TGTGCCAGCAGCTTGACTCTAGCGGGAGGAGATACGCAGTATTTT. Its protein is CASSLTLAGGDTQYF. The variable domain in full, completed from reference TRBV7-3 and TRBJ2-3, reads GAGVSQTPSNKVTEKGKYVELRCDPISGHTALYWYRQSLGQGPEFLIYFQGTGAADDSGLPNDRFFAVRPEGSVSTLKIQRTERGDSAVYLCASSLTLAGGDTQYFGPGTRLTVL.

J is TRBJ1-2 and V is TRBV6-5; D is unresolved. Germline-derived CDR1 and CDR2 are MNHEY and SVGAGI. This CDR3 is built from 11 residues. V was pared by 2 bases and J by 4 bases, with 2 bases between. The CDR3 DNA is TGTGCCAGCAGTTACGGCTATGGCTACACCTTC. As protein: CASSYGYGYTF.

The rearrangement joins TRBV9 to TRBJ2-1; no reliable D call. This CDR3 contains 14 residues. Germline V lookup: CDR1 SGDLS, CDR2 YYNGEE. The germline V and J ends were trimmed by 3 bases and 4 bases, with 11 bases remaining between them. The CDR3 DNA sequence: TGTGCCAGCAGCGCCTCGGGTCAATACAATGAGCAGTTCTTC. Amino acid sequence: CASSASGQYNEQFF.

The chain combines TRBV6-5 with TRBJ2-7; perhaps D is TRBD1 or TRBD2 (5 bases each). V gave up 5 bases and J gave up 1 base, with 15 bases separating them. The CDR3 runs to 15 residues. Per the germline V gene, CDR1 is MNHEY and CDR2 is SVGAGI. The CDR3 loop is CASSPWGSGSYEQYF. Written as DNA, the CDR3 is TGTGCCAGCAGTCCCTGGGGGTCGGGATCCTACGAGCAGTACTTC.

The V and J genes are TRBV9 and TRBJ2-1; 7 bases align to TRBD2. CDR3 length: 15 residues. Germline V gene sequence: CDR1 SGDLS, CDR2 YYNGEE. V dropped 3 bases and J dropped 7; count of bases not matched to a gene: 10. The CDR3 nucleotides are TGTGCCAGCAGCGCCCCCACGGGAGGTGCGAATGAGCAGTTCTTC. Translating it yields CASSAPTGGANEQFF.

The rearrangement uses TRBV27 and TRBJ1-2; no clear D. CDR3 length equals 14 residues. Trimming removed 8 bases at V and 2 bases at J, with 15 bases between. The germline V gene has CDR1 MNHEY and CDR2 SMNVEV (reference sequence). The CDR3, as DNA: TGTGCCAGCTCCCCAAGGGTATCAAACTATGGCTACACCTTC. Protein sequence: CASSPRVSNYGYTF.

The chain couples TRBV7-9 to TRBJ2-7; TRBD2 aligns across 8 bases. This CDR3 is 13 amino acids long. The V gene end was trimmed by 5 bases and the J gene end by 6 bases; junction bases not matched to a gene: 6. From germline, CDR1 is SEHNR and CDR2 FQNEAQ (reference sequence). CDR3 coding DNA: TGTGCCAGCAGCCCGCGACTAGCGCCCGAGCAGTACTTC. This sequence encodes CASSPRLAPEQYF.

The chain joins TRBV5-8 to TRBJ2-3; TRBD1 is a possible D gene (6 bases). The CDR3 is 13 residues long. Per the germline V gene, CDR1 is SGHTS and CDR2 is YDEGEE. Deletions cut 5 bases from V and 4 bases from J, with 11 bases between. In DNA form, the CDR3 reads TGTGCCAGCAGACAGACAGGCTCAGATACGCAGTATTTT. Its translation is CASRQTGSDTQYF.

The count of this clone is one. The gene calls are TRBV5-6 and TRBJ1-2; 9 bases are shared with TRBD1. The germline gives CDR1 SGHDT, CDR2 YYEEEE. There are 17 residues in the CDR3. Germline trimming cut 4 bases from V and 3 bases from J; bases unmatched to any gene: 13. The CDR3 sequence is CASSGDRAVGSDYGYTF. In DNA form, the CDR3 reads TGTGCCAGCAGCGGGGACAGGGCAGTAGGGTCTGACTATGGCTACACCTTC.

This clone has just a few counts. This rearrangement joins TRBV6-5 to TRBJ1-1; D might be TRBD1 (5 bases). V gave up 8 bases and J gave up 4 bases, with 14 bases separating them. Per germline, CDR1 MNHEY and CDR2 SVGAGI. This CDR3 has 13 residues. The CDR3, as DNA: TGTGCCAGCTCCCCGGGGGGACTCACTGAAGCTTTCTTT. This translates into CASSPGGLTEAFF.

This chain uses TRBV5-1 with TRBJ1-1, with D uncertain. The V end lost 3 bases, the J end lost 2 bases, and 5 bases lay between the germline ends. Per germline, CDR1 SGHRS and CDR2 YFSETQ. There are 12 residues in the CDR3. The CDR3: CASSSENTEAFF. In DNA form, the CDR3 reads TGCGCCAGCAGCTCAGAAAACACTGAAGCTTTCTTT.

V is TRBV7-3 and J is TRBJ2-2; 10 bases align to TRBD2. The length of the CDR3 is 15 residues. Germline V gene data show CDR1 as SGHTA and CDR2 as FQGTGA. The V segment lost 6 bases and the J segment 6 bases; nucleotides outside the gene matches: 7. CDR3 DNA: TGTGCCAGCAGACCCCTAGCGGGAGTTGCCGGGGAGCTGTTTTTT. Translating gives CASRPLAGVAGELFF.

This sequence joins TRBV5-1 and TRBJ2-3, with 12 nucleotides matching TRBD2. From germline, CDR1 is SGHRS and CDR2 YFSETQ. The CDR3 loop spans 16 amino acids. J was trimmed by 2 bases and V by 4 bases; bases with no gene match: 5. CDR3 in amino acids: CASSDGTSGFTDTQYF. CDR3 DNA sequence: TGCGCCAGCAGCGACGGGACTAGCGGGTTCACAGATACGCAGTATTTT.

This clone was seen once. The V call is TRBV18, the J call TRBJ2-5, with TRBD2 matching 11 bases. Germline lookup yields CDR1 KGHSH and CDR2 LQKENI. V shed 4 bases and J 4 bases; nucleotides not matched to a gene: 11. This CDR3 is built from 17 residues. Written as DNA, the CDR3 is TGTGCCAGCTCACTAAAAGAAGGTAGCGGGAGGGCAGAGACCCAGTACTTC. Translated: CASSLKEGSGRAETQYF.

This chain joins TRBV11-2 and TRBJ2-1; D is possibly TRBD2 (6 bases). The V end was cut by 5 bases, the J end by 9 bases, with 17 bases between. CDR3 length equals 14 residues. The germline gives CDR1 SGHAT, CDR2 FQNNGV. CDR3 amino acids: CASSATRDLREQFF. The CDR3 bases are TGTGCCAGCAGCGCGACCAGGGACTTACGTGAGCAGTTCTTC. Full variable domain (outside the CDR3, taken from reference TRBV11-2 and TRBJ2-1): EAGVAQSPRYKIIEKRQSVAFWCNPISGHATLYWYQQILGQGPKLLIQFQNNGVVDDSQLPKDRFSAERLKGVDSTLKIQPAKLEDSAVYLCASSATRDLREQFFGPGTRLTVL.

This clone was counted only a few times. The chain couples TRBV27 to TRBJ1-4; 7 bases align to TRBD1. The CDR3 has 15 residues. The J segment lost 7 bases and the V segment lost 5 bases, leaving 10 bases of the junction unmatched. Germline loops: CDR1 MNHEY, CDR2 SMNVEV (reference sequence). The chain's CDR3 is CASSQYRGWVEKLFF. The CDR3 region has the DNA TGTGCCAGCAGTCAGTACAGGGGATGGGTTGAAAAACTGTTTTTT.

The V gene is TRBV15, the J gene TRBJ1-1; a possible D gene is TRBD1 (6 bases). The V end was cut by 8 bases, the J end by 2 bases, with 12 bases between. The CDR3 is 13 amino acids. The V gene's germline CDR1 is LNHNV and CDR2 YYDKDF (reference sequence). CDR3 coding DNA: TGTGCCACCGGCGCAGGGGCTAACACTGAAGCTTTCTTT. Translation gives CATGAGANTEAFF.

CDR3 region: CASGQGARGYTF. For the CDR3, the DNA is TGTGCCAGCGGACAGGGGGCTCGCGGCTACACCTTC. The genes are TRBV6-1 and TRBJ1-2, with 11 nucleotides matching TRBD1. This CDR3 is 12 amino acids long. The V segment lost 8 bases and the J segment 8 bases; nucleotides outside the gene matches: 4. Per the germline V gene, CDR1 is MNHNS and CDR2 is SASEGT.

V gene TRBV5-4 combines with J gene TRBJ1-1; no definite D call. Trimming cost V 3 bases and J 1 base, with 10 bases left between them. CDR1 is SGHNT and CDR2 is YYREEE in the germline V gene (reference sequence). The CDR3 is 14 amino acids. CDR3 sequence reads: CASSSKDQNTEAFF. CDR3 nucleotides: TGTGCCAGCAGCTCTAAAGACCAGAACACTGAAGCTTTCTTT.

This clone was recorded once. The V gene is TRBV7-6, the J gene TRBJ2-7; 8 bases map to TRBD2. V gave up 8 bases and J gave up 6 bases; unmatched junction bases: 15. The length of the CDR3 is 15 residues. Germline V CDR1 and CDR2: SGHVS, FNYEAQ. The CDR3 bases are TGTGCCAGCGCCCTAGGGTCGGGACTAGTCTCCGAGCAGTACTTC. Translation gives CASALGSGLVSEQYF.